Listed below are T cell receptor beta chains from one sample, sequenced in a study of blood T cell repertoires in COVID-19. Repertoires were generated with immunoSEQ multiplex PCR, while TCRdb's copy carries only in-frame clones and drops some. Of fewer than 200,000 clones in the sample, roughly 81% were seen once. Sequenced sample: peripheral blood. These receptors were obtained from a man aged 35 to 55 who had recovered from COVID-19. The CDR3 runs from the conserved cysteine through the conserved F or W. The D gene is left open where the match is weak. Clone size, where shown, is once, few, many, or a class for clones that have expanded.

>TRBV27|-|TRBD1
CASSSGQGGHEQYF
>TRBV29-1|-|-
CSVVGQAKNIQYF
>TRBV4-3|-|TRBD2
CASSRTTSGYNEQFF
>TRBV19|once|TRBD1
CASSPGGTNTEAFF
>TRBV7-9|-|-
CASSSKTDPYEQYF
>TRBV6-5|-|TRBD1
CASSYPRQGVYEQYF
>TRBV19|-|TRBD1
CASRAGGPSNQPQHF
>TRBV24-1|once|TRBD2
CATSEAGAYNEQFF
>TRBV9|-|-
CASSVGPVSSTDTQYF
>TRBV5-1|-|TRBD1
CASSLGTGGDGYTF
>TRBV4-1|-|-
CASSPTQGIYNEQFF
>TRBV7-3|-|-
CASSSGQDTEAFF
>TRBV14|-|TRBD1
CASSQDTKWTGSPSPLHF
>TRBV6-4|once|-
CASRDNLGFYEQYF
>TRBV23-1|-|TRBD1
CASLLRGQTFSYNEQFF
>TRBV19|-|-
CASNGQLNSPLHF
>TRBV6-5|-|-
CASSRYEQYF
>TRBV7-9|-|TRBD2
CASSLATSGSWADEQFF
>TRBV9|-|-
CASSVGPVNQETQYF
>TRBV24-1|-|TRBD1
CATSDGTGGGELFF
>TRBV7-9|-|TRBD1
CASSSGQGQANNQPQHF
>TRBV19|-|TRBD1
CASSIAQGAGGTYF
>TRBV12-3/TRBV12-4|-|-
CASSFTYEQYF
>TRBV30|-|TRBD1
CAWAGDRAYEQYF
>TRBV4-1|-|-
CASSQGTATETQYF
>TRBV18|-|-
CASSPNEPGEQYF
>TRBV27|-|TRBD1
CASSAPGQGRTEAFF
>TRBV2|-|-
CASGWGKNTEAFF
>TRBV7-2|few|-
CASSLTQGQPQHF
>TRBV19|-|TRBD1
CASSTNRGGEAFF
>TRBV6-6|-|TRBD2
CASGTTSETQYF
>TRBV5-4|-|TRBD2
CASSWEAGGSYEQYF
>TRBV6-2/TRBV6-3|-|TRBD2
CASSYPHNSGGDTGELFF
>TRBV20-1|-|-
CSASRGPFSYNEQFF
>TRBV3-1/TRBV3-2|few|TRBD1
CASSPRQGGYGYTF
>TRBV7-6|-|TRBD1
CASSPSPSGQGKAGANVLTF
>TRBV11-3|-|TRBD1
CASSPRGQVGTEAFF
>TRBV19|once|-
CATGSVTDTQYF
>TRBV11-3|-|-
CASSPQNYEQYF
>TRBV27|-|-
CASSFQTGNTEAFF
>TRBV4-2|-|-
CASSQQGSGANVLTF
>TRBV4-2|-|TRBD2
CASSQVSGASSYEQYF
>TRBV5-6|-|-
CASSFWGGGGYTF
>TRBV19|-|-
CATPGELLMNTEAFF
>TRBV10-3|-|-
CAISESRVVNSHEQYF
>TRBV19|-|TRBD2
CASSKAAGQVTQYF
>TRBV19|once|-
CASSMYTSHEKLFF
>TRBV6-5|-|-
CASSYGGDTEAFF
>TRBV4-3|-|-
CASSQDTEGVFYEQYF
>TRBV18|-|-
CASSPLAGGPQHF
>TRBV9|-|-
CASSSPGGWETQYF
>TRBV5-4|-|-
CASSLGPMTREQYF
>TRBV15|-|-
CATSRASIRSGNTIYF
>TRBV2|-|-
CASSIQGGDQPQHF
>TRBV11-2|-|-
CASSRGQSNTEAFF
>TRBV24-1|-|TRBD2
CATSESGTSGGAAVDEQFF
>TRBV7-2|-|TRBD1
CASSRGQSNPRNTEAFF
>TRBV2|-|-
CASSESQYNEKLFF
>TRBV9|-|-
CASSVDTSRAGNEQFF